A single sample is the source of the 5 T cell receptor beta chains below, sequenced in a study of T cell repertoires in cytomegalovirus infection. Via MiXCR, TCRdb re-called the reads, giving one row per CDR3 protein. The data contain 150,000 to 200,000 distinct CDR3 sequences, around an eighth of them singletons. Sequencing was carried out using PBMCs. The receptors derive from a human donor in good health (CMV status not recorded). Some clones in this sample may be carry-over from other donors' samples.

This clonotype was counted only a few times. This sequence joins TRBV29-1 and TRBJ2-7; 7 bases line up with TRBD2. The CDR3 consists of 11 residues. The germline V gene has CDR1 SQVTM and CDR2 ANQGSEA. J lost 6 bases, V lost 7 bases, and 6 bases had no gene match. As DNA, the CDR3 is TGCAGCGGGGGGGGTGAGGCCGAGCAGTACTTC. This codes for CSGGGEAEQYF.

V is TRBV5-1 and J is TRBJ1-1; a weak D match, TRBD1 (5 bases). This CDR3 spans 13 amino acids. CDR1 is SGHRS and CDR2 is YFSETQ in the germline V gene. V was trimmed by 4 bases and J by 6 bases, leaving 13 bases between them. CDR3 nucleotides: TGCGCCAGCAGCCCCTCAGGGTATGCTGAAGCTTTCTTT. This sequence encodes CASSPSGYAEAFF. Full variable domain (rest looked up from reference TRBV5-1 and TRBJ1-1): KAGVTQTPRYLIKTRGQQVTLSCSPISGHRSVSWYQQTPGQGLQFLFEYFSETQRNKGNFPGRFSGRQFSNSRSEMNVSTLELGDSALYLCASSPSGYAEAFFGQGTRLTVV.

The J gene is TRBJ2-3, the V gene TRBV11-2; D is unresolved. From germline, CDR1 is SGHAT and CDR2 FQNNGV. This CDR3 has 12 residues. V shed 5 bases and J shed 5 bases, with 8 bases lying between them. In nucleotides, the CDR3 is TGTGCCAGCAGCCCACTGAGAGATACGCAGTATTTT. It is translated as CASSPLRDTQYF.

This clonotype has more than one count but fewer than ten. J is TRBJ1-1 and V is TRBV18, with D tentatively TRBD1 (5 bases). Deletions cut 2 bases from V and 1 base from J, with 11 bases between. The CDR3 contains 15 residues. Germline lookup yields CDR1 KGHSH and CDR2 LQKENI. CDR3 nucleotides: TGTGCCAGCTCACCAAGGGGTGGACCGAACACTGAAGCTTTCTTT. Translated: CASSPRGGPNTEAFF. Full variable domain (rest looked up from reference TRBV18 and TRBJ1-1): NAGVMQNPRHLVRRRGQEARLRCSPMKGHSHVYWYRQLPEEGLKFMVYLQKENIIDESGMPKERFSAEFPKEGPSILRIQQVVRGDSAAYFCASSPRGGPNTEAFFGQGTRLTVV.

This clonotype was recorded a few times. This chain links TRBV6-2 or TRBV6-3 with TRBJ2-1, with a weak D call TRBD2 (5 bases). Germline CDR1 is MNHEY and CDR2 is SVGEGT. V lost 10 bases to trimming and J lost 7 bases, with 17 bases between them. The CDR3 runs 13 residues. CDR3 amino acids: CATHLDPGNEQFF. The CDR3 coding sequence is TGTGCCACCCACCTAGACCCGGGGAATGAGCAGTTCTTC.